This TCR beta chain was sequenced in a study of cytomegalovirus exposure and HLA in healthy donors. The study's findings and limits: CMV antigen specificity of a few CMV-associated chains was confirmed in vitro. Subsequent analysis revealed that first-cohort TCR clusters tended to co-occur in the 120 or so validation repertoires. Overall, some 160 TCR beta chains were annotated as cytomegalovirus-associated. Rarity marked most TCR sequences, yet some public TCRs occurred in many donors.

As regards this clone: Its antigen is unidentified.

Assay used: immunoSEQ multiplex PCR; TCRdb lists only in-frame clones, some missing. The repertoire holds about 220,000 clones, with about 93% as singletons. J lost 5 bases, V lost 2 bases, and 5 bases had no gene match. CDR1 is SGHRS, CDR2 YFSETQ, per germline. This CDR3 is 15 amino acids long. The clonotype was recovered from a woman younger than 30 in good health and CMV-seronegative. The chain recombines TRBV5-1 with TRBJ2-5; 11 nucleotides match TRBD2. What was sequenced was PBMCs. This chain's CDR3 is CASSFSGRAEETQYF. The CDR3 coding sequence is TGCGCCAGCAGCTTTAGCGGGAGGGCGGAGGAGACCCAGTACTTC.